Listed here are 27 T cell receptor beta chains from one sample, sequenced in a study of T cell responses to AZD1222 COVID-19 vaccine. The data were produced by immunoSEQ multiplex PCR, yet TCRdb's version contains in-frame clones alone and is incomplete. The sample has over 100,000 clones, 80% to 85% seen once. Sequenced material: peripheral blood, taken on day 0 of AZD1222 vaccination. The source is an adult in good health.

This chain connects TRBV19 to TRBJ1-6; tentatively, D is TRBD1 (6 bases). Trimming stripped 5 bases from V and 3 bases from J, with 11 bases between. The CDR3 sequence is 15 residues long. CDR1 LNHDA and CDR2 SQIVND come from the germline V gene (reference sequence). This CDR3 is CASSPRTVYNSPLHF. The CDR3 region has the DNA TGTGCCAGTAGTCCTCGGACAGTCTATAATTCACCCCTCCACTTT.

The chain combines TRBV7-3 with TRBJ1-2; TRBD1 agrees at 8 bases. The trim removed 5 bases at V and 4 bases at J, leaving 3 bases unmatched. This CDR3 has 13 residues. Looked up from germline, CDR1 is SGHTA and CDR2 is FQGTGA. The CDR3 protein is CASSPGQGYGYTF. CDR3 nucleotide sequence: TGTGCCAGCAGCCCCGGACAGGGCTATGGCTACACCTTC.

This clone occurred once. The CDR3, as DNA: TGTGCCAGCAGCAGGGGGGGACTAGCGGACAATGAGCAGTTCTTC. This sequence encodes CASSRGGLADNEQFF. This chain uses TRBV7-2 with TRBJ2-1; the match to TRBD2 covers 11 bases. Per germline, CDR1 SGHTA and CDR2 FQGNSA. The CDR3 sequence is 15 residues long. J lost 5 bases, V lost 5 bases, and 5 bases had no gene match.

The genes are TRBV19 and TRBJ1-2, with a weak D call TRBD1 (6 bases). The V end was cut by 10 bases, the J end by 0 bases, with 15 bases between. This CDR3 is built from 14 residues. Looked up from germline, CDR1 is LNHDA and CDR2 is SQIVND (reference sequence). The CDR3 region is CATRSTGANYGYTF. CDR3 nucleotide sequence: TGTGCCACTAGATCGACAGGAGCTAACTATGGCTACACCTTC.

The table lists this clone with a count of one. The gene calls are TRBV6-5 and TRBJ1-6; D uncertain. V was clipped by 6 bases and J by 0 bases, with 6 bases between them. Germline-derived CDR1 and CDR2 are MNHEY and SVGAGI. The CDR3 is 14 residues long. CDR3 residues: CASRTSSYNSPLHF. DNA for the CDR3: TGTGCCAGCAGAACGAGCTCCTATAATTCACCCCTCCACTTT.

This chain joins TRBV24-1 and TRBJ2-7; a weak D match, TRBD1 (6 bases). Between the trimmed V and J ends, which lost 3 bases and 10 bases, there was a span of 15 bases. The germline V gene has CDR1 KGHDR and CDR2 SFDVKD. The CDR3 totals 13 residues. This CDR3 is CATSDADSNGQYF. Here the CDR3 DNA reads TGTGCCACCAGTGATGCGGACAGCAACGGTCAGTACTTC.

This chain's CDR3 is CASSLRSFTTNEKLFF. The CDR3 region has the DNA TGTGCCAGCAGCCTCCGTTCGTTCACAACTAATGAAAAACTGTTTTTT. The V gene is TRBV5-5, the J gene TRBJ1-4; D not resolved. Germline CDR1 SGHKS, CDR2 YYEKEE (reference sequence). The CDR3 has 16 amino acids. Trimming left V 4 bases short and J 0 bases short, with 13 bases between.

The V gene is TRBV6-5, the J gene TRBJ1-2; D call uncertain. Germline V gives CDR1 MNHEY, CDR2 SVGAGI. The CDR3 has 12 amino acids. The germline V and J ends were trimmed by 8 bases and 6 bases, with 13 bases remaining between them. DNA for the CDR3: TGTGCCAGCCGCCAGAACGAACATGGCTACACCTTC. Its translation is CASRQNEHGYTF.

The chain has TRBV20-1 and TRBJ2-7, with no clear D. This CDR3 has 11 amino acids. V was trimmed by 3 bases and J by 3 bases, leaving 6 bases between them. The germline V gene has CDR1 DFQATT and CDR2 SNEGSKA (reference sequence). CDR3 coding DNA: TGCAGTGCTAGTGAGGTCTACGAGCAGTACTTC. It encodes CSASEVYEQYF.

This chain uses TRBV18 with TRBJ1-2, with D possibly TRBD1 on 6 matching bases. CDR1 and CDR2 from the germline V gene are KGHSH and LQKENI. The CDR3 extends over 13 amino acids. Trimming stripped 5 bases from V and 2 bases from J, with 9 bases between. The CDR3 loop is CASSNRANYGYTF. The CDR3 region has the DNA TGTGCCAGCTCAAACAGGGCGAACTATGGCTACACCTTC.

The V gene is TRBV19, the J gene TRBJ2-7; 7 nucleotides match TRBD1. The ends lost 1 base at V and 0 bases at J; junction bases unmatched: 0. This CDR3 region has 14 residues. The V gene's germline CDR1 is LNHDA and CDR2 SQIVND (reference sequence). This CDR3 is CASSIGDSSYEQYF. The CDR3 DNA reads TGTGCCAGTAGTATAGGGGACAGCTCCTACGAGCAGTACTTC.

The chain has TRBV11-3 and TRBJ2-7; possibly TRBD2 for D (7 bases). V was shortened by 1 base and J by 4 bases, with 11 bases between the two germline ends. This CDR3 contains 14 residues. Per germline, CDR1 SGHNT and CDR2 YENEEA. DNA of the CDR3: TGTGCCAGCAGCTTAGCCGGGGGGCCGTACGAGCAGTACTTC. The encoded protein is CASSLAGGPYEQYF.

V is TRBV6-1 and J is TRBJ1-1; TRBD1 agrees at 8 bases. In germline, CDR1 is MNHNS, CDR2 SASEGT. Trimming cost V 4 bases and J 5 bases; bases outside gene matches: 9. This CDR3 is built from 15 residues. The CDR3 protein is CASSGQGLRTTEAFF. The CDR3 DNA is TGTGCCAGCAGTGGACAGGGGCTTCGAACGACTGAAGCTTTCTTT.

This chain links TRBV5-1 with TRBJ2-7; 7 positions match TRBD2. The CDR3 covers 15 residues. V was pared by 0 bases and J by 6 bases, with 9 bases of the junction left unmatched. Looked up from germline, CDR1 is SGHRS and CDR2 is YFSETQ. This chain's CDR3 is CASSLVGGIGGEQYF. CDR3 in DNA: TGCGCCAGCAGCTTGGTGGGGGGGATCGGTGGCGAGCAGTACTTC.

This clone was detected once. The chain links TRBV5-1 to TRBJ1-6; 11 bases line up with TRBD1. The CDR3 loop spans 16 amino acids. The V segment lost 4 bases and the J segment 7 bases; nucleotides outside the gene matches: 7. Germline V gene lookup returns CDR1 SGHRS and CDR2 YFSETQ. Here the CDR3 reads CASSLGTGGENSPLHF. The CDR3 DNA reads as TGCGCCAGCAGCCTGGGGACAGGGGGTGAGAATTCACCCCTCCACTTT.

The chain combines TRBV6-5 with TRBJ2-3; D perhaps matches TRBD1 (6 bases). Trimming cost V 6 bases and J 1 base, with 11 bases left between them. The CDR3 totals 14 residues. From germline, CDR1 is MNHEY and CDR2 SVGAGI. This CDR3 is CASSRQAGTDTQYF. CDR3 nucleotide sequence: TGTGCCAGCAGCCGACAGGCGGGCACAGATACGCAGTATTTT.

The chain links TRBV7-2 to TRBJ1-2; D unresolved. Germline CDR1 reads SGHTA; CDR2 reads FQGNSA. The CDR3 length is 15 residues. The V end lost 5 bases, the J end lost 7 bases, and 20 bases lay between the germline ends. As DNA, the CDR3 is TGTGCCAGCAGCCCCTCCGGGGATCGGGAGGCTGGCTACACCTTC. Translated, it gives CASSPSGDREAGYTF.

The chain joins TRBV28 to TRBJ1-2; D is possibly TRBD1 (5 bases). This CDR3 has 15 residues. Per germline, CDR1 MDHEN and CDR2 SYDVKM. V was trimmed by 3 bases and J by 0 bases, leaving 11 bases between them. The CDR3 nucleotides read TGTGCCAGCAGTTTGGTCGGGGCCGCTAACTATGGCTACACCTTC. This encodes CASSLVGAANYGYTF.

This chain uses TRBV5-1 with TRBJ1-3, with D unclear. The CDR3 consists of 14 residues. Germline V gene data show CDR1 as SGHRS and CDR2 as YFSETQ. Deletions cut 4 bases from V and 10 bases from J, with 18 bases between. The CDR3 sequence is CASSPGSAELTIYF. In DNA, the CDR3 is TGCGCCAGCAGCCCTGGATCCGCGGAGTTAACCATATATTTT.

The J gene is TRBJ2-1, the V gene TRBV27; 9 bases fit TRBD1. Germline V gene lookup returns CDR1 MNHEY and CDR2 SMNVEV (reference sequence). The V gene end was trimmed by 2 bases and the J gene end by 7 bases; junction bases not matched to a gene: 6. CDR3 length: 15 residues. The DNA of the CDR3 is TGTGCCAGCAGTTTAAAGTACAGGGGGCTAAATGAGCAGTTCTTC. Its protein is CASSLKYRGLNEQFF.

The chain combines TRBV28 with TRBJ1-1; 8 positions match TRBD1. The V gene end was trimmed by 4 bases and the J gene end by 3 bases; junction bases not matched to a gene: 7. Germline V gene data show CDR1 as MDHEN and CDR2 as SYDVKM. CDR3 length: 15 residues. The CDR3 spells CASSSLQGADTEAFF. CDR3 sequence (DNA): TGTGCCAGCAGTTCGCTCCAGGGGGCTGACACTGAAGCTTTCTTT.

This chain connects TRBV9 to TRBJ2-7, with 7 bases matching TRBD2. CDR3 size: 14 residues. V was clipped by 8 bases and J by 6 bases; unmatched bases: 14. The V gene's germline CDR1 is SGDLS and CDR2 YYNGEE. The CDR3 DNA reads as TGTGCCAGTCGTTCCGGGATTACGGGGGGCGAGCAGTACTTC. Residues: CASRSGITGGEQYF.

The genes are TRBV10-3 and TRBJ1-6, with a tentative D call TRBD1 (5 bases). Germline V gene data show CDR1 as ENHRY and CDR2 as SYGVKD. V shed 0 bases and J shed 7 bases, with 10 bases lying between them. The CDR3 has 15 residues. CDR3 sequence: CAISESNRINSPLHF. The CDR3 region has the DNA TGTGCCATCAGTGAGTCGAACAGGATCAATTCACCCCTCCACTTT.

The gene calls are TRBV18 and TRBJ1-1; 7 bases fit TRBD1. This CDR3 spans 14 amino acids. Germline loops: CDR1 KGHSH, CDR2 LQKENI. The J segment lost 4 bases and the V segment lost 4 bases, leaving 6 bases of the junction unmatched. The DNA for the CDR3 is TGTGCCAGCTCACTAGAGGGGGCGACCACTGAAGCTTTCTTT. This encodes CASSLEGATTEAFF.

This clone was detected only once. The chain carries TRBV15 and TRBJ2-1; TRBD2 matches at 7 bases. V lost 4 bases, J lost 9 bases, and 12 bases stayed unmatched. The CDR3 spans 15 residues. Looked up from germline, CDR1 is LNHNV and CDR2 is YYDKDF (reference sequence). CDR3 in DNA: TGTGCCACCAGCAAACCTTCTAGCGGACCAAGTGAGCAGTTCTTC. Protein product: CATSKPSSGPSEQFF. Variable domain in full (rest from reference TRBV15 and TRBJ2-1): DAMVIQNPRYQVTQFGKPVTLSCSQTLNHNVMYWYQQKSSQAPKLLFHYYDKDFNNEADTPDNFQSRRPNTSFCFLDIRSPGLGDTAMYLCATSKPSSGPSEQFFGPGTRLTVL.

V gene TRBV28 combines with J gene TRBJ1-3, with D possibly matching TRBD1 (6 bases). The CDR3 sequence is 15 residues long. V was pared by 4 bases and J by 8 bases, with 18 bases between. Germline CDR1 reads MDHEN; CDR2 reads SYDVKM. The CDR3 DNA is TGTGCCAGCAGTTCCGGTCCCAGGGGAGTTGACACCATATATTTT. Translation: CASSSGPRGVDTIYF.

This CDR3 reads CASSISVGGDYEQYF. CDR3 DNA sequence: TGTGCCAGTAGTATCTCGGTCGGCGGGGACTACGAGCAGTACTTC. The chain links TRBV19 to TRBJ2-7; tentatively, D is TRBD2 (6 bases). V was cut by 3 bases and J by 3 bases, with 15 bases left in between. This CDR3 is built from 15 residues. CDR1 and CDR2 (germline): LNHDA, SQIVND (reference sequence).